The rows below give T cell receptor beta chains drawn from one sample of a study of blood T cell repertoires in COVID-19. Libraries were prepared by immunoSEQ multiplex PCR; TCRdb keeps only in-frame clonotypes and omits some of them. The sample lists approximately 80,000 clones, about 87% occurring once. Source material: peripheral blood. All receptors come from a human donor in a cohort sampled during active COVID-19. Both conserved end residues are part of each CDR3. D genes are given only for firm matches. The size of a clone is reported for some rows only, either as once, few or many, or as a class for expanded clones.

d_call	v_call	j_call	clone_size	cdr3_nt	cdr3_aa
-	TRBV5-1	TRBJ2-6	-	TGCGCCAGCAGCTTGGAGGTCTCGGGGTCTGCCGGGGCCAACGTCCTGACTTTC	CASSLEVSGSAGANVLTF
-	TRBV19	TRBJ1-5	-	TGTGCCAGTAGTATTGACCGGGGGCAGCCCCAGCATTTT	CASSIDRGQPQHF
TRBD1	TRBV28	TRBJ1-1	-	TGTGCCAGCAGCCTACAGGGGCTAACTGAAGCTTTCTTT	CASSLQGLTEAFF
TRBD1	TRBV6-5	TRBJ1-1	-	TGTGCCAGCAGTTACCGGCAGGGGGGCACTGAAGCTTTCTTT	CASSYRQGGTEAFF
TRBD1	TRBV3-1/TRBV3-2	TRBJ2-7	-	TGTGCCAGCAGCCCGCCGGGACAGGGCCGTAGCGAGCAGTACTTC	CASSPPGQGRSEQYF
TRBD1	TRBV4-2	TRBJ1-5	-	TGTGCCAGCAGCGCCAGACAGGGGGGAGGCAATCAGCCCCAGCATTTT	CASSARQGGGNQPQHF
TRBD1	TRBV19	TRBJ2-3	-	TGTGCCAGTAACGACAGGGCCACAGATACGCAGTATTTT	CASNDRATDTQYF
-	TRBV19	TRBJ2-1	-	TGTGCCAGTAGGTCCCAGGCAGGGTTATTAGATGAGCAGTTCTTC	CASRSQAGLLDEQFF
-	TRBV5-1	TRBJ2-3	-	TGCGCCAGCAGCGGGGGGACAGCCCAAAGCACAGATACGCAGTATTTT	CASSGGTAQSTDTQYF
TRBD1	TRBV2	TRBJ1-1	once	TGTGCCAGCAGTCCTAGGGACAGGGGTGAAGCTTTCTTT	CASSPRDRGEAFF
TRBD2	TRBV5-6	TRBJ2-2	once	TGTGCCAGCAGCTACAGCCTAGCGGGGGTGACCGGGGAGCTGTTTTTT	CASSYSLAGVTGELFF
-	TRBV14	TRBJ2-7	-	TGTGCCAGCAGCCAGAACATCTACGAGCAGTACTTC	CASSQNIYEQYF
TRBD1	TRBV24-1	TRBJ2-5	-	TGTGCCACCAGTGTTGGGACAGGGGGCATCCAAGAGACCCAGTACTTC	CATSVGTGGIQETQYF
TRBD1	TRBV28	TRBJ1-2	-	TGTGCCAGCAGACCACCGACAGGGGCCTATGGCTACACCTTC	CASRPPTGAYGYTF
TRBD1	TRBV5-1	TRBJ1-2	-	TGCGCCAGCAGCCTAACGGGACAGGGATTTACAGGCTATGGCTACACCTTC	CASSLTGQGFTGYGYTF
-	TRBV3-1/TRBV3-2	TRBJ2-7	-	TGTGCCAGCAGCCAAGCGGCAGGGGATGTTCATGAGCAGTACTTC	CASSQAAGDVHEQYF
-	TRBV5-6	TRBJ2-7	-	TGTGCCAGCAGCTTGGGGGGGCAGACCTACGAGCAGTACTTC	CASSLGGQTYEQYF
TRBD1	TRBV11-2	TRBJ1-1	few	TGTGCCAGCAGCTTGGACAGGGACACTGAAGCTTTCTTT	CASSLDRDTEAFF
-	TRBV4-2	TRBJ1-1	-	TGTGCCAGCAGCCAAGTCAGGGCCACTGAAGCTTTCTTT	CASSQVRATEAFF
TRBD1	TRBV5-6	TRBJ2-4	-	TGTGCCAGCAGCTGGATGGGACAGCAGTACTTC	CASSWMGQQYF
TRBD1	TRBV30	TRBJ2-6	-	TGTGCCTGGAGAGATCGGGACAGGACCTCTGGGGCCAACGTCCTGACTTTC	CAWRDRDRTSGANVLTF
-	TRBV11-3	TRBJ2-2	-	TGTGCCAGCAGCTTATCCAGGGTTTCCACCGGGGAGCTGTTTTTT	CASSLSRVSTGELFF
-	TRBV4-2	TRBJ2-1	-	TGTGCCAGCAGCCAAGGAGGGAACAATGAGCAGTTCTTC	CASSQGGNNEQFF
TRBD1	TRBV6-5	TRBJ1-4	-	TGTGCCAGGGGAAGGCAGGGGGTAGATGAAAAACTGTTTTTT	CARGRQGVDEKLFF
-	TRBV30	TRBJ1-5	few	TGTGCCTGGAGTGTAAGAGACAATCAGCCCCAGCATTTT	CAWSVRDNQPQHF
-	TRBV19	TRBJ2-2	-	TGTGCCAGTATCCGCGGGGTGGGGGAGCTGTTTTTT	CASIRGVGELFF
-	TRBV5-4	TRBJ2-1	-	TGTGCCAGCAGCTCGGGAAGCCCAAGGGACAATGAGCAGTTCTTC	CASSSGSPRDNEQFF
TRBD2	TRBV5-1	TRBJ2-3	-	TGCGCCAGCAGCGATAATAGCGGGAGCACAGATACGCAGTATTTT	CASSDNSGSTDTQYF
-	TRBV19	TRBJ1-1	-	TGTGCCAGTAGTATAAGGAGGCAGTCGGCTTTCTTT	CASSIRRQSAFF
-	TRBV5-6	TRBJ1-5	-	TGTGCCAGCAGCTTAGCGGGAGGAAACCAGCCCCAGCATTTT	CASSLAGGNQPQHF
-	TRBV7-2	TRBJ2-7	-	TGTGCCAGCAGCTTTTACTACGACTACGAGCAGTACTTC	CASSFYYDYEQYF
-	TRBV9	TRBJ2-3	once	TGTGCCAGCAGCGTATTGACCGGGGATACGCAGTATTTT	CASSVLTGDTQYF
TRBD1	TRBV9	TRBJ1-2	-	TGTGCCAGCAGCGCAAGGGGACAGGCGGCTGGCTATGGCTACACCTTC	CASSARGQAAGYGYTF
-	TRBV3-1/TRBV3-2	TRBJ1-3	-	TGTGCCAGCAGCCACCCGGAGGATTCTGGAAACACCATATATTTT	CASSHPEDSGNTIYF
TRBD1	TRBV18	TRBJ1-5	-	TGTGCCAGCTCAGGACAGGGGTACAATCAGCCCCAGCATTTT	CASSGQGYNQPQHF
TRBD2	TRBV10-3	TRBJ2-7	-	TGTGCCATCAGCTCGACTAGCGGGAGTCTTCCCTCCTACGAGCAGTACTTC	CAISSTSGSLPSYEQYF
TRBD1	TRBV27	TRBJ2-7	-	TGTGCCAGCAGTCAGGGGGTATCGGCTGGAGAGCAGTACTTC	CASSQGVSAGEQYF
-	TRBV5-6	TRBJ2-7	-	TGTGCCAGCAGCCTAGACTACGAGCAGTACTTC	CASSLDYEQYF
TRBD1	TRBV9	TRBJ2-7	-	TGTGCCAGCAGCGCAGGACAGGGGACCTACGAGCAGTACTTC	CASSAGQGTYEQYF
-	TRBV29-1	TRBJ1-1	-	TGCAGCGTTGAATCCCAGGACACTGAAGCTTTCTTT	CSVESQDTEAFF
TRBD1	TRBV18	TRBJ1-1	-	TGTGCCAGCTCCCAGGACAGGGGGGACACTGAAGCTTTCTTT	CASSQDRGDTEAFF
TRBD2	TRBV3-1/TRBV3-2	TRBJ2-3	-	TGTGCCAGCAGCCGTTCTAGCGGAATCACAGATACGCAGTATTTT	CASSRSSGITDTQYF
-	TRBV9	TRBJ2-7	-	TGTGCCAGCAGCGTAGCCAGCGCCAGCTCCTACGAGCAGTACTTC	CASSVASASSYEQYF
-	TRBV18	TRBJ1-5	-	TGTGCCAGCTCGGCAGGGGACAATCAGCCCCAGCATTTT	CASSAGDNQPQHF
-	TRBV19	TRBJ2-7	-	TGTGCCAGTAGTTTTCTCGGTTTCTACGAGCAGTACTTC	CASSFLGFYEQYF
TRBD2	TRBV18	TRBJ2-7	few	TGTGCCAGCTCACCGGGACTAGCGGCCTCCTACGAGCAGTACTTC	CASSPGLAASYEQYF